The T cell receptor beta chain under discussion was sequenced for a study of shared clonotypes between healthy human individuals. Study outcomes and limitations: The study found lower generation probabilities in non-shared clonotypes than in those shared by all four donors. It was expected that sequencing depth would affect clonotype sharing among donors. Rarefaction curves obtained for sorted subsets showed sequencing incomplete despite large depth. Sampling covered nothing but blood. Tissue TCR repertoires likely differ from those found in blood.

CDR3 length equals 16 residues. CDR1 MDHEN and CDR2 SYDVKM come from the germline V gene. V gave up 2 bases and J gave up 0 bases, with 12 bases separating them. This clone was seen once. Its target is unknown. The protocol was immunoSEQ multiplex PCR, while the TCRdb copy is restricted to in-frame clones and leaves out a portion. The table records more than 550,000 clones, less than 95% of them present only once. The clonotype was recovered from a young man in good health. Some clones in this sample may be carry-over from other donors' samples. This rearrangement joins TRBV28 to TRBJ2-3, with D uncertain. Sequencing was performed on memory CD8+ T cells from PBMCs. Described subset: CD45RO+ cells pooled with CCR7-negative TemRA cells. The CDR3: CASSLPTLTSTDTQYF. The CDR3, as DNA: TGTGCCAGCAGTTTACCCACACTCACTAGCACAGATACGCAGTATTTT.